These 18 T cell receptor beta chains originate from one sample sequenced in a study of OX40 agonist ivuxolimab in advanced cancers. Profiled with immunoSEQ multiplex PCR; TCRdb holds only in-frame clones, not every one. The sample includes about 26,000 clones, around 82% of them seen just once. This material consisted of CD4+ or CD8+ T cells sorted from blood, taken in a trial of the OX40 agonist ivuxolimab. Source of these receptors: an adult with an advanced solid tumor such as melanoma, head and neck, liver or kidney cancer.

V is TRBV6-1 and J is TRBJ1-2; D is uncertain. Trimming stripped 3 bases from V and 2 bases from J, with 10 bases between. Germline V CDR1 and CDR2: MNHNS, SASEGT. The CDR3 is 14 amino acids. The CDR3 here is CASSDLSGNYGYTF. CDR3 coding DNA: TGTGCCAGCAGTGATCTTTCGGGCAACTATGGCTACACCTTC.

The gene calls are TRBV5-4 and TRBJ2-2; TRBD2 is a possible D gene (5 bases). Germline values: CDR1 SGHNT, CDR2 YYREEE (reference sequence). The CDR3 covers 16 residues. V was shortened by 3 bases and J by 1 base, with 13 bases between the two germline ends. CDR3 coding DNA: TGTGCCAGCAGCTCGTTACTAGGGAAGAACACCGGGGAGCTGTTTTTT. It yields the protein CASSSLLGKNTGELFF.

V is TRBV7-9 and J is TRBJ1-2, with D perhaps TRBD1 (6 bases). Trimming took off 7 bases at V and 6 bases at J, with 15 bases between the two ends. Germline CDR1 and CDR2: SEHNR and FQNEAQ (reference sequence). This CDR3 has 13 residues. The CDR3 loop reads CASNYRDLDGYTF. CDR3 in DNA: TGTGCCAGCAACTACAGGGATTTAGATGGCTACACCTTC.

This clone is classed as medium-sized. V and J are TRBV2 and TRBJ1-4; 9 nucleotides align to TRBD1. The length of the CDR3 is 15 residues. V shed 8 bases and J 8 bases; nucleotides not matched to a gene: 12. Germline CDR1 and CDR2: SNHLY and FYNNEI. CDR3 sequence (DNA): TGTGCCAGCGGCCCGGGACAGGGTTGGAACGAAAAACTGTTTTTT. It codes for CASGPGQGWNEKLFF.

This clone was recorded a few times. The chain is built from TRBV25-1 and TRBJ1-1; D is undetermined. CDR3 length: 14 residues. Deletions cut 4 bases from V and 3 bases from J, with 12 bases between. Germline V gene lookup returns CDR1 MGHDK and CDR2 SYGVNS. In DNA, the CDR3 is TGTGCCAGCAGTGGACTTGACCCTTACACTGAAGCTTTCTTT. Residues: CASSGLDPYTEAFF.

The genes are TRBV10-2 and TRBJ1-1; no clear D gene. The CDR3 extends over 14 amino acids. V lost 6 bases to trimming and J lost 2 bases, with 13 bases between them. The germline V gene has CDR1 WSHSY and CDR2 SAAADI. The CDR3 DNA reads as TGCGCCAGCAGCCAAGAGCTGGGAAACACTGAAGCTTTCTTT. As protein: CASSQELGNTEAFF.

The chain joins TRBV7-9 to TRBJ2-1, with 7 bases that match TRBD2. CDR1 SEHNR and CDR2 FQNEAQ come from the germline V gene (reference sequence). Losses at the gene ends were 9 bases for V and 13 bases for J; bases not matched to a gene: 12. CDR3 length: 12 residues. The CDR3 DNA reads TGTGCCAGTGGCCGGGGGGAAGATATTCAGTTCTTC. Translation gives CASGRGEDIQFF.

J is TRBJ2-7 and V is TRBV6-1; 7 nucleotides agree with TRBD1. The CDR3 is 14 amino acids. Unmatched junction bases numbered 13, after V lost 5 bases and J lost 9 bases. Looked up from germline, CDR1 is MNHNS and CDR2 is SASEGT. The CDR3 DNA is TGTGCCAGCAGTAACCGGGACAGACTTACGCCGCAGTACTTC. This translates into CASSNRDRLTPQYF.

This chain joins TRBV2 and TRBJ2-3; tentative D call: TRBD2 (6 bases). The CDR3 spans 14 residues. Germline V lookup: CDR1 SNHLY, CDR2 FYNNEI. CDR3 sequence: CAFWAGISTDTQYF. Written as DNA, the CDR3 is TGTGCTTTTTGGGCGGGGATCAGCACAGATACGCAGTATTTT.

The chain carries TRBV29-1 and TRBJ2-7; D ambiguous. The V end lost 4 bases, the J end lost 2 bases, and 9 bases lay between the germline ends. Germline loops: CDR1 SQVTM, CDR2 ANQGSEA. The CDR3 loop spans 12 amino acids. CDR3 amino acids: CSVATETYEQYF. The CDR3 coding sequence is TGCAGCGTTGCTACCGAGACCTACGAGCAGTACTTC.

This clone appeared a few times. The chain combines TRBV10-2 with TRBJ2-1; TRBD2 is a possible D gene (5 bases). The V end was cut by 6 bases, the J end by 10 bases, with 13 bases between. The CDR3 covers 12 residues. Germline CDR1 reads WSHSY; CDR2 reads SAAADI. The DNA for the CDR3 is TGCGCCAGCAGGGCGGGCGAGGGAGAGCAGTTCTTC. Residues: CASRAGEGEQFF.

The chain recombines TRBV5-4 with TRBJ1-2; the D gene is possibly TRBD1 (5 bases). This CDR3 region has 12 residues. Deletions cut 5 bases from V and 4 bases from J, with 9 bases between. Germline V CDR1 and CDR2: SGHNT, YYREEE (reference sequence). The CDR3 loop is CASRTDFYGYTF. DNA of the CDR3: TGTGCCAGCAGGACAGACTTCTATGGCTACACCTTC.

The V gene is TRBV9, the J gene TRBJ2-7; D is undetermined. CDR3 size: 12 residues. Germline CDR1 SGDLS, CDR2 YYNGEE. V was clipped by 3 bases and J by 2 bases, with 6 bases between them. CDR3 protein: CASSGETYEQYF. CDR3 nucleotides: TGTGCCAGCAGCGGGGAAACCTACGAGCAGTACTTC. Complete variable domain (other parts from reference TRBV9 and TRBJ2-7): DSGVTQTPKHLITATGQRVTLRCSPRSGDLSVYWYQQSLDQGLQFLIQYYNGEERAKGNILERFSAQQFPDLHSELNLSSLELGDSALYFCASSGETYEQYFGPGTRLTVT.

In its sample, this clone ranks as medium-sized. The chain carries TRBV27 and TRBJ1-1; possibly TRBD1 for D (5 bases). The V end lost 6 bases, the J end lost 5 bases, and 10 bases lay between the germline ends. The CDR3 has 12 amino acids. Germline V gives CDR1 MNHEY, CDR2 SMNVEV (reference sequence). CDR3 protein: CASRGLGTEAFF. In DNA form, the CDR3 reads TGTGCCAGCAGGGGACTCGGGACTGAAGCTTTCTTT.

This CDR3 reads CAISEQSNQPQHF. As DNA, the CDR3 is TGTGCCATCAGTGAGCAAAGCAATCAGCCCCAGCATTTT. This chain links TRBV10-3 with TRBJ1-5, with D hard to call. Germline CDR1 ENHRY, CDR2 SYGVKD. The CDR3 has 13 residues. Trimming shortened V by 2 bases and J by 1 base, and 3 bases separated the two germline ends.

The chain carries TRBV19 and TRBJ1-5; D possibly corresponds to TRBD1 (5 bases). In germline, CDR1 is LNHDA, CDR2 SQIVND (reference sequence). The V gene lost 6 bases and the J gene lost 3 bases, with 12 bases spanning the gap. CDR3 size: 14 residues. CDR3 DNA sequence: TGTGCCAGTAGAATCGGCAGGGACAATCAGCCCCAGCATTTT. Its translation: CASRIGRDNQPQHF.

The rearrangement joins TRBV27 to TRBJ2-4, with D possibly TRBD1 on 6 matching bases. CDR1 MNHEY and CDR2 SMNVEV come from the germline V gene (reference sequence). The CDR3 is 16 amino acids. Trimming removed 5 bases from V and 1 base from J, with 15 bases in between. CDR3: CASSTTGSGAKNIQYF. As DNA, the CDR3 is TGTGCCAGCAGTACCACAGGGTCGGGCGCCAAAAACATTCAGTACTTC.

This clone showed up just once. The chain carries TRBV4-1 and TRBJ1-1; the match to TRBD1 covers 8 bases. Germline lookup yields CDR1 MGHRA and CDR2 YSYEKL. The CDR3 sequence is 15 residues long. Trimming took 0 bases from V and 8 from J; bases not matched to a gene: 8. The DNA for the CDR3 is TGCGCCAGCAGCCAAGATTTCTCAGGGGGCGGAGAAGCTTTCTTT. The encoded protein is CASSQDFSGGGEAFF.